This record covers a single T cell receptor (beta chain). Produced via immunoSEQ multiplex PCR; TCRdb's table is partial and in-frame only. The table lists some 78,000 clones, 86% of them singletons, with 0.85% to 1% in the top ten. The data were taken from a study of OX40 agonist ivuxolimab in advanced cancers. With 4 bases removed from V and 0 bases from J, the gap between germline ends came to 13 bases. Germline V gene data show CDR1 as SEHNR and CDR2 as FQNEAQ (reference sequence). This CDR3 spans 16 amino acids. The J gene is TRBJ1-3, the V gene TRBV7-9; no reliable D call. The sample here was CD4+ or CD8+ T cells sorted from blood, taken in a trial of the OX40 agonist ivuxolimab. The source is an adult with an advanced solid tumor such as melanoma, head and neck, liver or kidney cancer. CDR3 in amino acids: CASSSWEGSSGNTIYF. CDR3 nucleotide sequence: TGTGCCAGCAGCTCCTGGGAGGGTTCCTCTGGAAACACCATATATTTT. Drawing the rest from reference TRBV7-9 and TRBJ1-3, the complete variable domain is DTGVSQNPRHKITKRGQNVTFRCDPISEHNRLYWYRQTLGQGPEFLTYFQNEAQLEKSRLLSDRFSAERPKGSFSTLEIQRTEQGDSAMYLCASSSWEGSSGNTIYFGEGSWLTVV.